The text below deals with one T cell receptor beta chain. The CDR3 regions of TCR beta were amplified from RNA transcripts. The primer set for the first-round RT-PCR of the TCR CDR3 was HTBI. MiXCR, run by TCRdb on the multiplex PCR reads, gives a single entry per CDR3 protein. The sample lists 730,000 or so distinct CDR3 sequences; around 20% were seen once. These data are taken from a study of T cells in Graves' hyperthyroidism and ophthalmopathy. Diagnosis of hyperthyroidism was new in patients aged 18 to 65, and its duration was under 2 months. Patients showing uncontrolled infection, other autoimmune disease, pregnancy or lactation were ineligible. For the diagnoses, clinical symptoms, serum thyroxine and TRAb, thyroid ultrasound and orbital computed tomography were used. Per germline, CDR1 MNHEY and CDR2 SVGEGT. Trimming cost V 4 bases and J 2 bases, with 9 bases left between them. The CDR3 has 13 residues.

The chain combines TRBV6-2 or TRBV6-3 with TRBJ2-7, with D maybe TRBD2 (5 bases). Sequenced input: blood. The sequence was collected from a woman between 45 and 60 years old with Graves' hyperthyroidism that later progressed to Graves' ophthalmopathy. The CDR3 bases are TGTGCCAGCAGTTTTAAGGGAGCCTACGAGCAGTACTTC. It encodes CASSFKGAYEQYF.